This T cell receptor beta chain was recovered during a study of blood T cell repertoires in COVID-19. TCRdb's table, derived via immunoSEQ multiplex PCR, lists solely in-frame clones and lacks some. The table lists approximately 68,000 clones, about 81% of them singletons. V was pared by 7 bases and J by 1 base, with 16 bases between. Germline CDR1 reads MNHEY; CDR2 reads SVGAGI. The length of the CDR3 is 15 residues. This clone was seen once. The gene calls are TRBV6-5 and TRBJ1-1; D perhaps matches TRBD1 (6 bases). The sequence derives from a human donor in a cohort sampled during active COVID-19. The material sequenced was peripheral blood. Here the CDR3 reads CASIPSGGRNTEAFF. The DNA of the CDR3 is TGTGCCAGCATTCCGAGCGGGGGGCGGAACACTGAAGCTTTCTTT.